The present TCR beta chain was sequenced within a study of blood T cell repertoires in COVID-19. Study-wide background: COVID-19 samples from acute and convalescent phases originated in the United States, Italy and Spain. The analysed material was cDNA or gDNA that came from T cells, B-cell-depleted T cells, or PBMCs.

Germline V gene data show CDR1 as MNHEY and CDR2 as SMNVEV (reference sequence). The CDR3 covers 20 residues. J gave up 0 bases and V 2 bases, and 16 bases lay outside the gene matches. Per the original methods: Using reference gene primer amplification, nucleated cell counts were estimated. Sequenced by immunoSEQ multiplex PCR; TCRdb stores in-frame clones only, minus some. Clone size and the V and J calls come from that table; the DNA yielded D and trimming. The table shows just under 60,000 clones, with approximately 79% occurring only once. The sequence derives from a human donor in a cohort sampled during active COVID-19. The J gene is TRBJ2-3, the V gene TRBV27; 8 bases agree with TRBD2. The sequenced sample was peripheral blood. The CDR3 region is CASSLGDAVWASGSTDTQYF. CDR3 DNA: TGTGCCAGCAGTTTAGGGGACGCTGTGTGGGCTAGCGGGAGCACAGATACGCAGTATTTT.